Shown below are 7 T cell receptor beta chains from a single sample sequenced in a study of T cell repertoires in cytomegalovirus infection. TCRdb re-analysed the reads in MiXCR, keeping a single row per CDR3 protein. The sample lists under 850,000 distinct CDR3 sequences, 35% occurring once. The sample was PBMCs. The receptor source for this set is a human donor in good health (CMV status not recorded). Some clones in this sample may be carry-over from other donors' samples.

This clonotype has a handful of counts. V and J are TRBV7-2 and TRBJ2-2; D may be TRBD2 (5 bases). This CDR3 is 12 amino acids long. In germline, CDR1 is SGHTA, CDR2 FQGNSA. V was cut by 7 bases and J by 6 bases, with 9 bases left in between. Here the CDR3 reads CASIRGPGELFF. Here the CDR3 DNA reads TGTGCCAGCATACGCGGGCCCGGGGAGCTGTTTTTT.

This clonotype was detected a few times. V is TRBV27 and J is TRBJ2-3; 7 bases are a match to TRBD1. The germline V gene encodes CDR1 MNHEY and CDR2 SMNVEV (reference sequence). The CDR3 contains 14 residues. The junction had 7 bases not matched to a gene; V was cut back by 8 bases and J by 2 bases. The CDR3 DNA is TGTGCCAGCCGTACCGACAGGGTCACAGATACGCAGTATTTT. This codes for CASRTDRVTDTQYF.

This clonotype was detected only a few times. The chain carries TRBV12-3 or TRBV12-4 and TRBJ1-6; maybe TRBD1 (5 bases). V was pared by 3 bases and J by 13 bases, with 22 bases between. This CDR3 is 16 amino acids long. In nucleotides, the CDR3 is TGTGCCAGCAGTTTGGGGTCGGGGGGGGGATCGGGCCCCCTCCACTTT. This codes for CASSLGSGGGSGPLHF.

The gene calls are TRBV19 and TRBJ2-2, with TRBD2 matching over 8 bases. The germline V gene encodes CDR1 LNHDA and CDR2 SQIVND (reference sequence). V shed 7 bases, J shed 5 bases, and the junction held 3 bases outside the gene matches. This CDR3 has 13 residues. The CDR3 loop reads CASKRGPTGELFF. DNA of the CDR3: TGTGCCAGTAAGCGGGGGCCTACCGGGGAGCTGTTTTTT.

The rearrangement uses TRBV6-6 and TRBJ2-7, with D possibly matching TRBD2 (7 bases). This CDR3 spans 15 amino acids. The V gene's germline CDR1 is MNHNY and CDR2 SVGAGI (reference sequence). Trimming took 0 bases from V and 4 from J, leaving 13 bases between them. CDR3 DNA sequence: TGTGCCAGCAGTTACTCAAGGGGGGGGAAATACGAGCAGTACTTC. The encoded protein is CASSYSRGGKYEQYF.

The J gene is TRBJ2-3, the V gene TRBV7-3; no clear D gene. Germline CDR1 reads SGHTA; CDR2 reads FQGTGA. The CDR3 length is 16 residues. Trimming cost V 0 bases and J 2 bases, with 12 bases left between them. The CDR3 DNA sequence: TGTGCCAGCAGCTTAACTCGGCAGTACTACACAGATACGCAGTATTTT. This translates into CASSLTRQYYTDTQYF.

This clonotype has only a few counts. This chain links TRBV7-2 with TRBJ2-7; possibly TRBD2 for D (5 bases). Trimming removed 3 bases at V and 7 bases at J, with 10 bases between. This CDR3 is 12 amino acids long. Germline values: CDR1 SGHTA, CDR2 FQGNSA. CDR3 residues: CASSFGLREQYF. CDR3 sequence (DNA): TGTGCCAGCAGCTTCGGACTCCGTGAGCAGTACTTC.